Each of the 19 T cell receptor beta chains below was sequenced from the same sample in a study of T-cell reconstitution after alpha-beta-depleted transplantation in children. For TCRbeta, the library was prepared with unique molecular identifiers. Each CDR3 protein is one row after TCRdb ran MiXCR on the PCR reads. The sample contains hundreds of thousands of distinct CDR3 sequences, 20% to 30% of which appear only once. The starting material was PBMCs, mostly from graft donor cells, obtained 360 days after TCRalphabeta/CD19-depleted stem cell transplant. The source is a female patient aged 2-9 years who had a stem cell transplant for congenital amegakaryocytic thrombocytopenia, so the T cells may come from the graft donor.

The chain carries TRBV3-1 and TRBJ2-2; no definite D call. The CDR3 totals 15 residues. Germline lookup yields CDR1 LGHDT and CDR2 YNNKEL (reference sequence). V lost 2 bases to trimming and J lost 2 bases, with 9 bases between them. CDR3 DNA sequence: TGTGCCAGCAGCCAACTCAGGAGTAACACCGGGGAGCTGTTTTTT. This translates into CASSQLRSNTGELFF.

The CDR3, as DNA: TGTGCCAGCAGTGAACCGGCTAGCGGGGGGACCTACGTTAGCACAGATACGCAGTATTTT. This sequence encodes CASSEPASGGTYVSTDTQYF. The rearrangement joins TRBV2 to TRBJ2-3, with 11 bases fitting TRBD2. Germline CDR1 reads SNHLY; CDR2 reads FYNNEI. The length of the CDR3 is 20 residues. V dropped 2 bases and J dropped 0; count of bases not matched to a gene: 13.

This clonotype was seen a few times. The chain uses TRBV4-1 and TRBJ2-3; 12 nucleotides line up with TRBD2. V gave up 2 bases and J gave up 6 bases; unmatched junction bases: 6. The germline gives CDR1 MGHRA, CDR2 YSYEKL. This CDR3 is built from 16 residues. DNA for the CDR3: TGCGCCAGCAGCCAACCGACTAGCGGGAGCGCGGATACGCAGTATTTT. It specifies CASSQPTSGSADTQYF.

Only a few counts were recorded for this clonotype. The V and J genes are TRBV7-9 and TRBJ1-2; 7 bases are shared with TRBD1. CDR3 length equals 14 residues. Per the germline V gene, CDR1 is SEHNR and CDR2 is FQNEAQ (reference sequence). With 7 bases clipped from V and 4 bases from J, the junction kept 9 bases outside the gene matches. The CDR3 coding sequence is TGTGCCAGCATGAAGGGGGCCGGAATCTATGGCTACACCTTC. Encoded protein: CASMKGAGIYGYTF.

This clonotype was seen a handful of times. The chain combines TRBV27 with TRBJ2-3; D ambiguous. This CDR3 is 15 amino acids long. V shed 5 bases and J shed 2 bases, with 14 bases lying between them. Germline V gene data show CDR1 as MNHEY and CDR2 as SMNVEV (reference sequence). The CDR3 DNA reads TGTGCCAGCAGTCCCCACGCTGAATACACAGATACGCAGTATTTT. This encodes CASSPHAEYTDTQYF.

The chain joins TRBV30 to TRBJ2-3; a possible D gene is TRBD1 (6 bases). Germline assignment: CDR1 GTSNPN and CDR2 SVGIG (reference sequence). V gave up 2 bases and J gave up 4 bases, with 13 bases separating them. The CDR3 contains 14 residues. The CDR3 loop is CAWSRGRGPDTQYF. The CDR3 coding sequence is TGTGCCTGGAGTCGGGGCAGGGGCCCAGATACGCAGTATTTT.

The rearrangement links TRBV28 to TRBJ2-7; tentatively, D is TRBD1 (6 bases). The CDR3 loop spans 13 amino acids. V was shortened by 6 bases and J by 4 bases, with 13 bases between the two germline ends. The germline V gene has CDR1 MDHEN and CDR2 SYDVKM. The CDR3 DNA is TGTGCCAGCAGACAGGGTTTGTTTTACGAGCAGTACTTC. Protein product: CASRQGLFYEQYF.

This chain connects TRBV7-9 to TRBJ2-5; D might be TRBD1 or TRBD2, each matching 6 bases. CDR1 is SEHNR and CDR2 is FQNEAQ in the germline V gene (reference sequence). The CDR3 runs to 17 residues. V was clipped by 5 bases and J by 9 bases, with 28 bases between them. The DNA of the CDR3 is TGTGCCAGCAGCCGTTACCGAATAACGGGGGCCTTTCAGGCCCAGTACTTC. Its translation: CASSRYRITGAFQAQYF.

The gene calls are TRBV7-8 and TRBJ2-1; 7 bases map to TRBD2. The germline gives CDR1 SGHVS, CDR2 FQNEAQ. CDR3 length: 15 residues. The V and J ends lost 5 bases and 9 bases, in that order; junction bases with no gene match: 13. CDR3 nucleotide sequence: TGTGCCAGCAGCCCACTAGCGCGAGATCATAGTGAGCAGTTCTTC. Translated: CASSPLARDHSEQFF.

V is TRBV12-3 or TRBV12-4 and J is TRBJ1-2; 7 nucleotides match TRBD1. J was trimmed by 0 bases and V by 6 bases; bases with no gene match: 4. CDR3 length equals 14 residues. CDR3 amino acids: CASSPQGANYGYTF. CDR3 sequence (DNA): TGTGCCAGCAGCCCCCAGGGGGCTAACTATGGCTACACCTTC.

The table lists this clonotype with a count of one. The chain links TRBV4-1 to TRBJ1-6; 7 positions match TRBD1. The CDR3 is 14 residues long. CDR1 and CDR2 (germline): MGHRA, YSYEKL. V shed 4 bases and J 6 bases; nucleotides not matched to a gene: 3. The CDR3 sequence: CASSPRDSNSPLHF. The DNA of the CDR3 is TGCGCCAGCAGCCCCCGGGACAGTAATTCACCCCTCCACTTT.

This chain connects TRBV9 to TRBJ2-7; D is possibly TRBD2 (7 bases). The CDR3 is made up of 16 amino acids. Trimming left V 3 bases short and J 1 base short, with 17 bases between. Germline CDR1 and CDR2: SGDLS and YYNGEE. Here the CDR3 DNA reads TGTGCCAGCAGCGCGGGGGGCGCGTTCGTTTCCTACGAGCAGTACTTC. Translating it yields CASSAGGAFVSYEQYF.

The V gene is TRBV21-1, the J gene TRBJ2-2; TRBD2 reflects the table's D call only, with no check against the DNA. TRBV21-1 is deemed a pseudogene. The CDR3 spans 16 residues. Here the CDR3 reads CASRRTSGKAAGELFF. CDR3 in DNA: TGTGCCAGCCGCCGGACTAGCGGGAAGGCCGCCGGGGAGCTGTTTTTT.

The rearrangement joins TRBV20-1 to TRBJ2-5; 7 bases line up with TRBD1. The V gene's germline CDR1 is DFQATT and CDR2 SNEGSKA (reference sequence). Trimming cost V 6 bases and J 2 bases; bases outside gene matches: 15. The CDR3 is made up of 16 amino acids. CDR3 in DNA: TGCAGTGCGAGGAACAGAGTACAGGGGATACAAGAGACCCAGTACTTC. Encoded protein: CSARNRVQGIQETQYF.

This clonotype was seen a handful of times. The rearrangement joins TRBV5-5 to TRBJ1-1; D gene unclear. This CDR3 is 15 amino acids long. Germline loops: CDR1 SGHKS, CDR2 YYEKEE (reference sequence). V lost 1 base, J lost 1 base, and 11 bases lay in between. The CDR3 bases are TGTGCCAGCAGCTTGTCCGGTTCAAGGAACACTGAAGCTTTCTTT. Residues: CASSLSGSRNTEAFF.

For this clonotype: This CDR3 is missing its conserved last phenylalanine or tryptophan, likely due to a read error. V is TRBV4-1 and J is TRBJ1-6; D gene ambiguous. Germline values: CDR1 MGHRA, CDR2 YSYEKL. The CDR3 is 19 amino acids. The V end lost 0 bases, the J end lost 0 bases, and 15 bases lay between the germline ends. In DNA, the CDR3 is TGCGCCAGCAGCCAAGATCGGCACGGTGGGAGCTCCTATAATTCACCCCTCCACTCT. Protein: CASSQDRHGGSSYNSPLHS.

In this sample, this clonotype turned up many times. The rearrangement uses TRBV28 and TRBJ2-3; D is undetermined. There are 12 residues in the CDR3. Germline CDR1 is MDHEN and CDR2 is SYDVKM. V lost 3 bases, J lost 6 bases, and 7 bases lay in between. The CDR3 region is CASSLSVDTQYF. CDR3 nucleotide sequence: TGTGCCAGCAGTTTGTCAGTGGATACGCAGTATTTT. The full variable domain, its missing parts supplied by reference TRBV28 and TRBJ2-3, is DVKVTQSSRYLVKRTGEKVFLECVQDMDHENMFWYRQDPGLGLRLIYFSYDVKMKEKGDIPEGYSVSREKKERFSLILESASTNQTSMYLCASSLSVDTQYFGPGTRLTVL.

This clonotype has at least ten counts. The V call is TRBV12-3 or TRBV12-4, the J call TRBJ2-3; the D is unclear. This CDR3 spans 13 amino acids. Trimming took off 5 bases at V and 6 bases at J, with 12 bases between the two ends. The CDR3 DNA sequence: TGTGCCAGCAGTACCTATAGATTTGATACGCAGTATTTT. Its protein product is CASSTYRFDTQYF.

This clonotype appeared a few times. The chain has TRBV29-1 and TRBJ2-1, with 13 bases that match TRBD2. This CDR3 has 17 residues. Germline values: CDR1 SQVTM, CDR2 ANQGSEA. V trimming: 5 bases; J trimming: 7 bases; junction bases outside the gene matches: 14. For the CDR3, the DNA is TGCAGCGTTCGCGGGGAAAGGACTAGCGGGAGTCGAAATGAGCAGTTCTTC. This translates into CSVRGERTSGSRNEQFF.